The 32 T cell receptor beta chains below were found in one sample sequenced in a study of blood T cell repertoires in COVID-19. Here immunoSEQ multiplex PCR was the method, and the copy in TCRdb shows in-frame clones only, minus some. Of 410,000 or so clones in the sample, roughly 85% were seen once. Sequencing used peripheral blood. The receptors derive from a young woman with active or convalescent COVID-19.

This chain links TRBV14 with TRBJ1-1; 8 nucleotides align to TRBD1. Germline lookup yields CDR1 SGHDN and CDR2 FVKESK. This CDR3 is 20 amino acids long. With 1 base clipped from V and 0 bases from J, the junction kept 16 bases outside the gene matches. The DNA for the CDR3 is TGTGCCAGCAGCCAAGCTCTTTGGCAGCGGGCGGACAGGGTGAACACTGAAGCTTTCTTT. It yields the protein CASSQALWQRADRVNTEAFF.

The DNA for the CDR3 is TGTGTCAGAAGGTGGGAGCGGGAGGTTTACAATGAGCAGTTCTTC. Its protein is CVRRWEREVYNEQFF. The gene calls are TRBV7-5 and TRBJ2-1; the table's D call of TRBD2 was not tested on the DNA. TRBV7-5 counts as a pseudogene. There are 15 residues in the CDR3.

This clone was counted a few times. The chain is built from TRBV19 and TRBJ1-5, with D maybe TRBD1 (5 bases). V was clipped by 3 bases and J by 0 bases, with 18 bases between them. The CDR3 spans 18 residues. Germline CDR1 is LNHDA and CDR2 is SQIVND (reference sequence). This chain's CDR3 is CASSILPPGLDSNQPQHF. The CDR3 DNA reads TGTGCCAGTAGTATTCTTCCTCCAGGGTTAGATAGCAATCAGCCCCAGCATTTT. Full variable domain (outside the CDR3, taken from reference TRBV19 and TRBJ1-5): DGGITQSPKYLFRKEGQNVTLSCEQNLNHDAMYWYRQDPGQGLRLIYYSQIVNDFQKGDIAEGYSVSREKKESFPLTVTSAQKNPTAFYLCASSILPPGLDSNQPQHFGDGTRLSIL.

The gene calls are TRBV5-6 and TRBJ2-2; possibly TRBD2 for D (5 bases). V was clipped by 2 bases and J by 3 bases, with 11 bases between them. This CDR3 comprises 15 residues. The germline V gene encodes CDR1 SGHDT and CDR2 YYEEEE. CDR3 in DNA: TGTGCCAGCAGCTTTGCGGGCAGAGACACCGGGGAGCTGTTTTTT. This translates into CASSFAGRDTGELFF.

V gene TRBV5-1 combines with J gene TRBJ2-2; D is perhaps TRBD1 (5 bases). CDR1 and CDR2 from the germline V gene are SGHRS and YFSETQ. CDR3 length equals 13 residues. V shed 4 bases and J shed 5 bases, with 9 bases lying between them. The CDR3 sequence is CASSVRGTGELFF. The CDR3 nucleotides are TGCGCCAGCAGCGTAAGGGGTACCGGGGAGCTGTTTTTT.

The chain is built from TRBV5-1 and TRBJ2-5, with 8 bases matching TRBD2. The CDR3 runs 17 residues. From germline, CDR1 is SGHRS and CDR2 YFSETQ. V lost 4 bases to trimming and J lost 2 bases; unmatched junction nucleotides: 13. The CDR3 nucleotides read TGCGCCAGCAGCCCTGGCGTCCTAGCGGGTCAACAAGAGACCCAGTACTTC. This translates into CASSPGVLAGQQETQYF.

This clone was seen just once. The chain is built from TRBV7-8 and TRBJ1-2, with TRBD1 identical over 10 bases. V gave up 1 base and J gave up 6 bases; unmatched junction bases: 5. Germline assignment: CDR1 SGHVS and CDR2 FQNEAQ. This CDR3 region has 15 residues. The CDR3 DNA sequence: TGTGCCAGCAGCTTAGAGGAGACAGGGGGCCATGGCTACACCTTC. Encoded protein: CASSLEETGGHGYTF.

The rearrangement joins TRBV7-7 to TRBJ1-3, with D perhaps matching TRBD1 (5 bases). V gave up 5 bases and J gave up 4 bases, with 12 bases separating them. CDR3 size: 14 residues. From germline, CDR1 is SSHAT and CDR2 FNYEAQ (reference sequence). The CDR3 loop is CASSPMGLGNTIYF. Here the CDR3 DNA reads TGTGCCAGCAGCCCCATGGGGCTCGGAAACACCATATATTTT.

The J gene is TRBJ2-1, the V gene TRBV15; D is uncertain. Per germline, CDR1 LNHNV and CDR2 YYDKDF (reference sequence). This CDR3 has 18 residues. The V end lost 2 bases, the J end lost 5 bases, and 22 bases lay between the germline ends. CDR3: CATSRPPLLGARHNEQFF. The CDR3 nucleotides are TGTGCCACCAGCAGACCCCCCCTCCTAGGCGCCCGTCACAATGAGCAGTTCTTC.

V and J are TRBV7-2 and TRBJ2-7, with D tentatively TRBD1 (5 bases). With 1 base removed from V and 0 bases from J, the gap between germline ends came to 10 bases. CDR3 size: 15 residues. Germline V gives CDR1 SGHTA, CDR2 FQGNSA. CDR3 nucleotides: TGTGCCAGCAGCTTAGAAACAGGTGACTCCTACGAGCAGTACTTC. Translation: CASSLETGDSYEQYF.

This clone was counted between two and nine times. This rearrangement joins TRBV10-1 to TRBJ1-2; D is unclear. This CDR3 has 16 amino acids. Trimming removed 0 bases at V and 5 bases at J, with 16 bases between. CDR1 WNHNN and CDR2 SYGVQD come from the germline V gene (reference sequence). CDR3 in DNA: TGCGCCAGCAGTGAGTCAGGAGAATCTAACCCTTATGGCTACACCTTC. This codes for CASSESGESNPYGYTF.

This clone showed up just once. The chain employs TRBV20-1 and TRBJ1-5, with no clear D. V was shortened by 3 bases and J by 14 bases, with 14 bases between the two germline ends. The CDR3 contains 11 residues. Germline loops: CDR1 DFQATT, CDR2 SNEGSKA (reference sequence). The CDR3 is CSASAGLLEHF. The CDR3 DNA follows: TGCAGTGCTAGCGCCGGACTTTTAGAGCATTTT.

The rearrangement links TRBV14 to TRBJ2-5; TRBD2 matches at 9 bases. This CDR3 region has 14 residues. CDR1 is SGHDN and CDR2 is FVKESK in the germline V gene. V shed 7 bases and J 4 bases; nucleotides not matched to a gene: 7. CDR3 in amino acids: CASNTAGGRETQYF. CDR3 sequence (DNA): TGTGCCAGCAACACGGCGGGGGGGCGAGAGACCCAGTACTTC.

In nucleotides, the CDR3 is TGTGCCAGCAGCAAAGAACCCGACAGTAGTCCCTACCTTTCCACAGATACGCAGTATTTT. This gives the protein CASSKEPDSSPYLSTDTQYF. J is TRBJ2-3 and V is TRBV21-1; TRBD1 was called by the table and not checked on the DNA. TRBV21-1 is given as a pseudogene. The CDR3 is 20 residues long.

Here the CDR3 reads CASSTTVNTEAFF. CDR3 coding DNA: TGTGCCAGTAGTACGACAGTGAACACTGAAGCTTTCTTT. The chain couples TRBV19 to TRBJ1-1, with a tentative D call TRBD1 (5 bases). The V gene lost 4 bases and the J gene lost 0 bases, with 6 bases spanning the gap. CDR1 and CDR2 from the germline V gene are LNHDA and SQIVND (reference sequence). This CDR3 has 13 residues.

CDR3 residues: CASSDRQPYGYTF. The CDR3 bases are TGTGCCAGCAGCGACCGACAGCCGTATGGCTACACCTTC. The chain couples TRBV28 to TRBJ1-2; possibly TRBD1 for D (5 bases). The germline V gene encodes CDR1 MDHEN and CDR2 SYDVKM. V was clipped by 6 bases and J by 5 bases, with 13 bases between them. The CDR3 loop spans 13 amino acids.

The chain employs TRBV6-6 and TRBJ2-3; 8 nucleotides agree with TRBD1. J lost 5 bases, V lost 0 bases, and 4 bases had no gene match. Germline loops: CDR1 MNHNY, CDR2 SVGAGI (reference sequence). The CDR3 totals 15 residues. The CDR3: CASSYSGQGGDTQYF. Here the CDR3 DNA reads TGTGCCAGCAGTTACTCAGGACAGGGCGGAGATACGCAGTATTTT.

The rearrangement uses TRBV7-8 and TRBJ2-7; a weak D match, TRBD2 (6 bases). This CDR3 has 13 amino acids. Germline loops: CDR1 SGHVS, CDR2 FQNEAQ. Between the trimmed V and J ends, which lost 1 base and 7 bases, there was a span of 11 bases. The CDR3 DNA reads TGTGCCAGCAGCTTAGTCGGGGGAAGGGAGCAGTACTTC. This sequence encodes CASSLVGGREQYF.

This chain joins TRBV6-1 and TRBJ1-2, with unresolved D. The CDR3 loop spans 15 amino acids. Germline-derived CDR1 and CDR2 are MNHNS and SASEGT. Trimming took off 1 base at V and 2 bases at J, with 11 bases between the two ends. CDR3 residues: CASSEGIGGNYGYTF. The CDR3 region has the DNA TGTGCCAGCAGTGAAGGTATAGGCGGAAACTATGGCTACACCTTC.

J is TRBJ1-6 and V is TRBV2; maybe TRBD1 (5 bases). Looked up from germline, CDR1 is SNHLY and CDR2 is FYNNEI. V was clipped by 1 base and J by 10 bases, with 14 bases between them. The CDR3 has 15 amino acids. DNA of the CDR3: TGTGCCAGCAGTGAAGTAGGGGCAGTGGCCTCACCCCTCCACTTT. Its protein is CASSEVGAVASPLHF.

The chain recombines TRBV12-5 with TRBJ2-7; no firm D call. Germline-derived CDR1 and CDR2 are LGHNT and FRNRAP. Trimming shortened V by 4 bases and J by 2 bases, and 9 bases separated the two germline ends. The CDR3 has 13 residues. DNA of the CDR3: TGTGCTAGTGGTTCCCCCGAGGCCTACGAGCAGTACTTC. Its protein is CASGSPEAYEQYF.

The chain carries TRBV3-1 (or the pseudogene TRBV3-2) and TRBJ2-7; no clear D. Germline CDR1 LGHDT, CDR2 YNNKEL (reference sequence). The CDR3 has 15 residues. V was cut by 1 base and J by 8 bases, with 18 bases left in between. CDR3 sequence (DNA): TGTGCCAGCAGCCAAGGGAGCCGCCAAAGTTTGCAGCAGTACTTC. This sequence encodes CASSQGSRQSLQQYF.

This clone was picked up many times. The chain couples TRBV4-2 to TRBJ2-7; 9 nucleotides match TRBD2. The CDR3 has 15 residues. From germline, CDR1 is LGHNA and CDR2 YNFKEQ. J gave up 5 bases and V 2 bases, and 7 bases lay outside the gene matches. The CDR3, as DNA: TGTGCCAGCAGCCAAACTATAGCGGGAGCGCACGAGCAGTACTTC. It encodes CASSQTIAGAHEQYF.

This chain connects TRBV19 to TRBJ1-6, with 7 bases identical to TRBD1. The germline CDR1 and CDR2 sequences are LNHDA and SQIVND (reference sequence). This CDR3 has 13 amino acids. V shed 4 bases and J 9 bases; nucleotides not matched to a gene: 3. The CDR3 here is CASSKDRSSPLHF. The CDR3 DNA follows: TGTGCCAGTAGTAAGGACAGGTCTTCACCCCTCCACTTT.

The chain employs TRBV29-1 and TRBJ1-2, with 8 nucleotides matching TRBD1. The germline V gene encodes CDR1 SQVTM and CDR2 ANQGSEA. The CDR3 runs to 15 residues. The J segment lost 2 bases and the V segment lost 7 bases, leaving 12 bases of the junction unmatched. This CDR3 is CSATGQGGGNYGYTF. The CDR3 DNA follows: TGCAGCGCTACCGGACAGGGTGGAGGCAACTATGGCTACACCTTC.

The CDR3: CASPGGYYGYTF. CDR3 in DNA: TGTGCGTCCCCCGGGGGTTACTATGGCTACACCTTC. The chain recombines TRBV30 with TRBJ1-2; tentatively, D is TRBD1 (5 bases). There are 12 residues in the CDR3. Looked up from germline, CDR1 is GTSNPN and CDR2 is SVGIG (reference sequence).

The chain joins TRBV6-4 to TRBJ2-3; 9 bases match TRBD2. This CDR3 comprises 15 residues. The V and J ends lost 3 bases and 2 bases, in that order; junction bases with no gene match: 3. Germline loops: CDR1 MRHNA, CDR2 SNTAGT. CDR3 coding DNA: TGTGCCAGCAGTGAGCGGGGGGGCTACACAGATACGCAGTATTTT. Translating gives CASSERGGYTDTQYF.

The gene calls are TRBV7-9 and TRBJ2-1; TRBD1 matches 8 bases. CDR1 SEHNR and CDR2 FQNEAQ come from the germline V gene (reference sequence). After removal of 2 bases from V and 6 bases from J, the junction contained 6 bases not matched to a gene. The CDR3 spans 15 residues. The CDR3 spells CASSLFRTGSNEQFF. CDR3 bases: TGTGCCAGCAGCTTATTTAGGACAGGGTCCAATGAGCAGTTCTTC.

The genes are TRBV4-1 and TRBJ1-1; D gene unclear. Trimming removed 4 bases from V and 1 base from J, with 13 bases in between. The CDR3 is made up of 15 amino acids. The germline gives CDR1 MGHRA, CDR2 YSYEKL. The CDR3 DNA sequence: TGCGCCAGCAGCCCCCACATCGTCCAGAACACTGAAGCTTTCTTT. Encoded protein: CASSPHIVQNTEAFF.

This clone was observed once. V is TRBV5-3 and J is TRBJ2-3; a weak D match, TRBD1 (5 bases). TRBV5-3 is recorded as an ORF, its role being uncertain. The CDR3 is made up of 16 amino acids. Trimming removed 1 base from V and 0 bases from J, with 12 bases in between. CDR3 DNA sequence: TGTGCCAGAAGCTTGTATAAGGGGCCTAGCACAGATACGCAGTATTTT. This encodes CARSLYKGPSTDTQYF.

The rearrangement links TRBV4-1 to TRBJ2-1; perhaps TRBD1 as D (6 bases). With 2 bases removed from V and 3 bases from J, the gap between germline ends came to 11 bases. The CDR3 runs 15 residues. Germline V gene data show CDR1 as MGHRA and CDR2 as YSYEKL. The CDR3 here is CASSQPGQFYNEQFF. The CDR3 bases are TGCGCCAGCAGCCAACCGGGACAATTCTACAATGAGCAGTTCTTC.

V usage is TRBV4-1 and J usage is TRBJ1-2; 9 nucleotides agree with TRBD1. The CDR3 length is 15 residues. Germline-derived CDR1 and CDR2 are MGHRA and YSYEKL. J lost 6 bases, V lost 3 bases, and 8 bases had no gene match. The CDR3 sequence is CASSHRTGEQNGYTF. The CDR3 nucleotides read TGCGCCAGCAGCCATCGGACAGGGGAGCAGAATGGCTACACCTTC.